Listed below are T cell receptor beta chains from one sample, sequenced in a study of human thymus T cells. Using immunoSEQ multiplex PCR, the repertoire was profiled, and TCRdb retains in-frame clones only, with some absent. The table lists tens of thousands of clones, 85% to 95% of them singletons. The sample comprised blood. The source is a boy under three years old with a congenital heart defect but otherwise immunologically healthy. The CDR3 runs from the conserved cysteine through the conserved F or W. The D gene is left open where the match is weak. Expanded clones are given a class, and other clones once, few, many or no size at all.

cdr3_nt,cdr3_aa,j_call,d_call,clone_size,v_call
TGCGCCAGCAGCTTGGACCGGACTAGCGGGAGGGAGACCTACAATGAGCAGTTCTTC,CASSLDRTSGRETYNEQFF,TRBJ2-1,TRBD2,.,TRBV5-1
TGTGCCAGCAGCTTAGCGAGTAGCGGGGCCTACGAGCAGTACTTC,CASSLASSGAYEQYF,TRBJ2-7,TRBD2,.,TRBV7-2
TGTGCCAGCAGCTTGGACAGGGTGACGGTCGGGGAGACCCAGTACTTC,CASSLDRVTVGETQYF,TRBJ2-5,.,.,TRBV5-5
TGTGCCAGCAGCTTAGAAGCTAGTACCTACGAGCAGTACTTC,CASSLEASTYEQYF,TRBJ2-7,.,.,TRBV11-2
TGTGCCAGCAGTTTAGCGGGGGTTAATCAGCCCCAGCATTTT,CASSLAGVNQPQHF,TRBJ1-5,.,.,TRBV27
TGTGCCAGCAGCTTAAATCGAGCGGGGGCCCAAGAGACCCAGTACTTC,CASSLNRAGAQETQYF,TRBJ2-5,TRBD2,.,TRBV7-2
TGTGCCAGCTCACCGCAGGGGTATGAGCAGTTCTTC,CASSPQGYEQFF,TRBJ2-1,.,.,TRBV18
TGCGCCACCCTCATAGACAGAGGCTACGAGCAGTACTTC,CATLIDRGYEQYF,TRBJ2-7,.,.,TRBV10-2
TGTGCCAGTAGTCCCGGACTAGCTCGAACCGAGACCCAGTACTTC,CASSPGLARTETQYF,TRBJ2-5,TRBD2,.,TRBV19
TGTGCCAGCAGAGTAAGCGGGACGGCATACGAGCAGTACTTC,CASRVSGTAYEQYF,TRBJ2-7,TRBD2,.,TRBV6-5
TGTGCCAGCACCAAAACGGGACAGGGGATGGGCGAGCAGTACTTC,CASTKTGQGMGEQYF,TRBJ2-7,TRBD1,.,TRBV28
TGCGCCAGCGGAGGACAGGGGTATGAAAAACTGTTTTTT,CASGGQGYEKLFF,TRBJ1-4,TRBD1,.,TRBV4-1
TGTGCCAGCTCACCCCCGGGGTTTGGGGTGGTGAGCACTGAAGCTTTCTTT,CASSPPGFGVVSTEAFF,TRBJ1-1,.,.,TRBV18
TGTGCCAGCAGCGTAGAAAGCGGGACCACCACCGGGGAGCTGTTTTTT,CASSVESGTTTGELFF,TRBJ2-2,TRBD2,.,TRBV9
TGTGCCAGCAGTGAAGGGACCTGGAGGGGCTACGAGCAGTACTTC,CASSEGTWRGYEQYF,TRBJ2-7,.,.,TRBV2
TGTGCCAGCTCACCTGGACAGAACACTGAAGCTTTCTTT,CASSPGQNTEAFF,TRBJ1-1,.,.,TRBV18
TGTGCCAGTAGTGCCTACAGGGGCTCTGGAAACACCATATATTTT,CASSAYRGSGNTIYF,TRBJ1-3,TRBD1,.,TRBV19
TGTGCCAGCAGTCCTCGCGGGAGAGAGTACAATGAGCAGTTCTTC,CASSPRGREYNEQFF,TRBJ2-1,TRBD2,.,TRBV27
TGTGCCAGCAGTTTTAAGGGAACCAAGCCAGATACGCAGTATTTT,CASSFKGTKPDTQYF,TRBJ2-3,.,.,TRBV27
TGTGCCAGCAGTTACTCCCTAGAGAAAGAGACCCAGTACTTC,CASSYSLEKETQYF,TRBJ2-5,.,.,TRBV6-5
TGCGCCAGCAGCTTGGACAGGAGCTCCTACAATGAGCAGTTCTTC,CASSLDRSSYNEQFF,TRBJ2-1,.,.,TRBV5-1
TGTGCCAGCAGTTTATGCGTCGGGGGGCTATGCACCGGGGAGCTGTTTTTT,CASSLCVGGLCTGELFF,TRBJ2-2,.,.,TRBV28
TGCGCCAGCAGCCAAGAGGGCCTAGCGGACTACAATGAGCAGTTCTTC,CASSQEGLADYNEQFF,TRBJ2-1,TRBD2,.,TRBV4-1
TGCGCCAGCAGCCAAGAGATAAACAGGGGCTACGAGCAGTACTTC,CASSQEINRGYEQYF,TRBJ2-7,TRBD1,.,TRBV4-3
TGTGCCAGCAGTTTAGGGACAGGGGGCATGTACGAGCAGTACTTC,CASSLGTGGMYEQYF,TRBJ2-7,TRBD1,.,TRBV27
TGTGCCAGCAGCTTAGTAGTAAACACCGGGGAGCTGTTTTTT,CASSLVVNTGELFF,TRBJ2-2,.,.,TRBV11-3
TGCGCCAGCAGCCAGGCAGGGTATGGCTACACCTTC,CASSQAGYGYTF,TRBJ1-2,.,once,TRBV4-3
TGTGCCAGCTCACCGGGTCGGACTGGCTACACCTTC,CASSPGRTGYTF,TRBJ1-2,.,.,TRBV18